This TCR beta chain was observed in a study of response to subunit inactivated influenza vaccine. Study-level results: There was a suggestion from the authors that each seasonal influenza vaccination recruits few new T cells.

Concerning this clonotype: Antigen specificity is unknown.

MiXCR, run by TCRdb on the RT-PCR reads, gives a single entry per CDR3 protein. The table includes around 750,000 distinct CDR3 sequences, 21% detected once. Trimming took 3 bases from V and 3 from J; bases not matched to a gene: 0. CDR3 size: 14 residues. The germline V gene encodes CDR1 SGHRS and CDR2 YFSETQ. The sequence came from a man in his fifties or sixties who received an inactivated influenza vaccine. The chain joins TRBV5-1 to TRBJ2-5, with 12 nucleotides matching TRBD2. Sequenced material: PBMCs from blood, taken less than 6 days after vaccination. The CDR3 loop is CASSWTSGEETQYF. CDR3 bases: TGCGCCAGCAGCTGGACTAGCGGGGAAGAGACCCAGTACTTC.